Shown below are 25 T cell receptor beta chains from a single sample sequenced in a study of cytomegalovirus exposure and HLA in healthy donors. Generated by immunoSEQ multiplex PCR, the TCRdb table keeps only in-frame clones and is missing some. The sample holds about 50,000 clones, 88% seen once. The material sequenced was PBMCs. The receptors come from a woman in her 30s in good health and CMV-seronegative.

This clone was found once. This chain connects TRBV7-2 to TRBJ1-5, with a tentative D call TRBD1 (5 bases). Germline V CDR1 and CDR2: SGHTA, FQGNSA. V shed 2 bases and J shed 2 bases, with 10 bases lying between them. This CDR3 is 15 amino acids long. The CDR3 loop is CASSLTQGGNQPQHF. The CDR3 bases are TGTGCCAGCAGCTTAACCCAGGGCGGCAATCAGCCCCAGCATTTT.

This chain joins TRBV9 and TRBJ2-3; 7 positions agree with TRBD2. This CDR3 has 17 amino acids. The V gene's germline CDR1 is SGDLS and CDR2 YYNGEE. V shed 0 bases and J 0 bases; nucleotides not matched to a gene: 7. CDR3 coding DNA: TGTGCCAGCAGCGTAGAGGCTAGCGGAGGGAGCACAGATACGCAGTATTTT. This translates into CASSVEASGGSTDTQYF. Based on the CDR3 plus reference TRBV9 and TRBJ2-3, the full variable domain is DSGVTQTPKHLITATGQRVTLRCSPRSGDLSVYWYQQSLDQGLQFLIQYYNGEERAKGNILERFSAQQFPDLHSELNLSSLELGDSALYFCASSVEASGGSTDTQYFGPGTRLTVL.

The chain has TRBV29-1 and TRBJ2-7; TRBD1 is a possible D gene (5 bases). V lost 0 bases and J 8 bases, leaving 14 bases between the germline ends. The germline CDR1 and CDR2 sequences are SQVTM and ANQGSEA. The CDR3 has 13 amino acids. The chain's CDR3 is CSVEDRQISQQYF. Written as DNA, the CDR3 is TGCAGCGTTGAAGACAGACAGATCTCGCAGCAGTACTTC.

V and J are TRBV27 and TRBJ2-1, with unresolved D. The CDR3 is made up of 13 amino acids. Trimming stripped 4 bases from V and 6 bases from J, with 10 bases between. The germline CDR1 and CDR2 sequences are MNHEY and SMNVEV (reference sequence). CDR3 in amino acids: CASSSYFFNEQFF. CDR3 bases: TGTGCCAGCAGTTCCTATTTTTTCAATGAGCAGTTCTTC.

DNA for the CDR3: TGTGCCAGCACCCCGGGACAGACAAACTATGGCTACACCTTC. This translates into CASTPGQTNYGYTF. The chain uses TRBV7-2 and TRBJ1-2, with TRBD1 identical over 7 bases. V trimming: 7 bases; J trimming: 2 bases; junction bases outside the gene matches: 7. The germline V gene encodes CDR1 SGHTA and CDR2 FQGNSA. The CDR3 totals 14 residues.

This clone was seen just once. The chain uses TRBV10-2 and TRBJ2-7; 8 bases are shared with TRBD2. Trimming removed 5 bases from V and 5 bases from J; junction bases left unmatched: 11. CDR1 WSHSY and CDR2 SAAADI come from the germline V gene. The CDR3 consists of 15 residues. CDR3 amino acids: CASSRAGAFYDEQYF. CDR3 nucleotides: TGCGCCAGCAGTAGAGCGGGAGCGTTCTACGACGAGCAGTACTTC.

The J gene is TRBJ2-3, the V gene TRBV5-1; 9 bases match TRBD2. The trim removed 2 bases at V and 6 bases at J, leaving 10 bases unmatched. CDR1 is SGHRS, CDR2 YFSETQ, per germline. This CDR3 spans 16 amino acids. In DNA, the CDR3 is TGCGCCAGCAGCTTCGTAGCGGGAGTAGGAGCGGATACGCAGTATTTT. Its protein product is CASSFVAGVGADTQYF.

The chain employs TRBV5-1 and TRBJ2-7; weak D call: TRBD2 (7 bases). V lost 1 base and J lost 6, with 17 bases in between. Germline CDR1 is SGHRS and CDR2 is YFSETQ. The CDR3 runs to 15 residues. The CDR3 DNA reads TGCGCCAGCAGCTTGATTCCGGGGGGCCCAGGCGAGCAGTACTTC. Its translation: CASSLIPGGPGEQYF.

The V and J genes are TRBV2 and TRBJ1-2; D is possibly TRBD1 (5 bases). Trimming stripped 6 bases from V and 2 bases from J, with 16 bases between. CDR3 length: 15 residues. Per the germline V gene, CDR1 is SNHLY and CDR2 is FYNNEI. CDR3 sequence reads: CASSGGTSPNYGYTF. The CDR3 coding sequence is TGTGCCAGCAGCGGAGGGACCTCACCCAACTATGGCTACACCTTC.

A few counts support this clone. This chain's CDR3 is CASSTSGVTSSYEQYF. In DNA, the CDR3 is TGTGCCAGCAGCACCTCGGGGGTTACGAGCTCCTACGAGCAGTACTTC. The chain links TRBV21-1 to TRBJ2-7; the table names TRBD2, a call not compared with the DNA. TRBV21-1 is a known pseudogene. This CDR3 region has 16 residues.

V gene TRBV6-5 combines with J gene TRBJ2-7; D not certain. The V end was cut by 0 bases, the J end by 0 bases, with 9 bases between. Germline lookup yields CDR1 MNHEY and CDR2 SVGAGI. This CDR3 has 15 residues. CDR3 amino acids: CASSYSIAGSYEQYF. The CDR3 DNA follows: TGTGCCAGCAGTTACTCGATCGCAGGCTCCTACGAGCAGTACTTC.

CDR3 sequence reads: CASSILDRFDETQYF. CDR3 DNA: TGTGCCAGCAGCATTCTTGACAGGTTCGACGAGACCCAGTACTTC. This rearrangement joins TRBV7-6 to TRBJ2-5; TRBD1 is a possible D gene (6 bases). CDR3 length equals 15 residues. Looked up from germline, CDR1 is SGHVS and CDR2 is FNYEAQ. V was trimmed by 5 bases and J by 5 bases, leaving 18 bases between them.

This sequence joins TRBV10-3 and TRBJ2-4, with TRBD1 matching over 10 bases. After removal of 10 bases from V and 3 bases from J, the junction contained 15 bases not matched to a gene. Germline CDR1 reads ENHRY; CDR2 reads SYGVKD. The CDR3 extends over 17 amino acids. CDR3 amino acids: CATSGTGEDFGKNIQYF. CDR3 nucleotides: TGTGCCACTTCCGGGACAGGGGAGGATTTCGGCAAAAACATTCAGTACTTC.

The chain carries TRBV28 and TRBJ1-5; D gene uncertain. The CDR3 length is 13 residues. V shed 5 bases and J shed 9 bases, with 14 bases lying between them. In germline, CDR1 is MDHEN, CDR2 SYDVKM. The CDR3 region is CASSKDIQLPQHF. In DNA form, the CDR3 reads TGTGCCAGCAGTAAAGACATTCAATTGCCCCAGCATTTT.

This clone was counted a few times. CDR3 sequence: CASSPPTSPSSYNEQFF. DNA of the CDR3: TGTGCCAGCAGCCCCCCGACTAGCCCCAGCTCCTACAATGAGCAGTTCTTC. This sequence joins TRBV7-9 and TRBJ2-1, with TRBD2 matching over 7 bases. The ends lost 5 bases at V and 0 bases at J; junction bases unmatched: 10. The CDR3 consists of 17 residues. Germline assignment: CDR1 SEHNR and CDR2 FQNEAQ (reference sequence). The variable domain in full, with the rest retrieved from reference TRBV7-9 and TRBJ2-1, is DTGVSQNPRHKITKRGQNVTFRCDPISEHNRLYWYRQTLGQGPEFLTYFQNEAQLEKSRLLSDRFSAERPKGSFSTLEIQRTEQGDSAMYLCASSPPTSPSSYNEQFFGPGTRLTVL.

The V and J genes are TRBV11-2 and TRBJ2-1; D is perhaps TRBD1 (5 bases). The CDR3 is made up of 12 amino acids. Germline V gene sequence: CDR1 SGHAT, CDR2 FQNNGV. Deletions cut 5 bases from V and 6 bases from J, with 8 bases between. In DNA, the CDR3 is TGTGCCAGCAGCCTTACAGGCAATGAGCAGTTCTTC. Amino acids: CASSLTGNEQFF.

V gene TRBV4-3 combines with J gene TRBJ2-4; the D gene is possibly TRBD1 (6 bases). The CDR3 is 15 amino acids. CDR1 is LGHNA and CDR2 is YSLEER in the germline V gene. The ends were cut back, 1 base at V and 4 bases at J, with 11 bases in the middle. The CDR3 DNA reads TGCGCCAGCAGCCAAGCGGACAGAGTTAAAAACATTCAGTACTTC. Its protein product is CASSQADRVKNIQYF.

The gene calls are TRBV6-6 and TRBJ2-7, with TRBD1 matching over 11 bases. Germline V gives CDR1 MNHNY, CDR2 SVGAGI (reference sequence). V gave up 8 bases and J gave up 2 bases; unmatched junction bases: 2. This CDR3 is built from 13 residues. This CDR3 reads CASLGQGAYEQYF. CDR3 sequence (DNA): TGTGCCAGCTTGGGACAGGGGGCCTACGAGCAGTACTTC.

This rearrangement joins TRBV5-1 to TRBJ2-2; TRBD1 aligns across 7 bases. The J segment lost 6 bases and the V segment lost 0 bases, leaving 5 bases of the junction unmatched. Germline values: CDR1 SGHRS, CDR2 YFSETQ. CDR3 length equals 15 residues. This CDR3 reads CASSLGQGTAGELFF. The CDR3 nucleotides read TGCGCCAGCAGCTTGGGACAGGGTACCGCCGGGGAGCTGTTTTTT. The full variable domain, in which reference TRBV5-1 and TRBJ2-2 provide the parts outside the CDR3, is KAGVTQTPRYLIKTRGQQVTLSCSPISGHRSVSWYQQTPGQGLQFLFEYFSETQRNKGNFPGRFSGRQFSNSRSEMNVSTLELGDSALYLCASSLGQGTAGELFFGEGSRLTVL.

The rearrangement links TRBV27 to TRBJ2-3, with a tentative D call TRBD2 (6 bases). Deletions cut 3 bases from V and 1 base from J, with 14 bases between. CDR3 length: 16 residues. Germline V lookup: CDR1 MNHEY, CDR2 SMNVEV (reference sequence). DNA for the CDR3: TGTGCCAGCAGTTTGACTAGAAGCGCCCGCACAGATACGCAGTATTTT. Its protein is CASSLTRSARTDTQYF.

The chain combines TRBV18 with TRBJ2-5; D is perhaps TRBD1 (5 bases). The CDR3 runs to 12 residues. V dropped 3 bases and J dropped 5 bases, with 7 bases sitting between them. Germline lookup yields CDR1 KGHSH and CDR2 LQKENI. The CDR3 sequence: CASSPPGETQYF. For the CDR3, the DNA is TGTGCCAGCTCACCTCCAGGGGAGACCCAGTACTTC.

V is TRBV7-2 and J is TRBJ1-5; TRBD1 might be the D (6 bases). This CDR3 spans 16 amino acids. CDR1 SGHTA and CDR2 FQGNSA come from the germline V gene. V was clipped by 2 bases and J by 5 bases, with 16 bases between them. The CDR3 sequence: CASSLHGQGTDQPQHF. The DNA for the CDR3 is TGTGCCAGCAGCTTACACGGGCAGGGGACGGATCAGCCCCAGCATTTT.

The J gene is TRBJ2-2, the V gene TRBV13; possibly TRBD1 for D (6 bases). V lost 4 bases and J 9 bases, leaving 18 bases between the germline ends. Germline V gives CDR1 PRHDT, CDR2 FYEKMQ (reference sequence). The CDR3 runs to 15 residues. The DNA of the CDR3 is TGTGCCAGCAGCTCGCCGCGCAGGGGATCGAGGGAGCTGTTTTTT. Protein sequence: CASSSPRRGSRELFF.

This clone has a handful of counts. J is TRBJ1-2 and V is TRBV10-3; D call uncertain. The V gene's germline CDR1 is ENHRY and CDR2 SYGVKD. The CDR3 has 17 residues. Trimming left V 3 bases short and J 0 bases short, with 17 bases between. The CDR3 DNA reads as TGTGCCATCAGTGATGTCCGCGCGGCCTTAGCTAACTATGGCTACACCTTC. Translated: CAISDVRAALANYGYTF.

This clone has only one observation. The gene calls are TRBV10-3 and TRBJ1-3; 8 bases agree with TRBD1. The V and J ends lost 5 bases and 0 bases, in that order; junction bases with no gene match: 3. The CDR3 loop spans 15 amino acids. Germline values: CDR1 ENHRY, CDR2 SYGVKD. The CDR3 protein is CAISRQGISGNTIYF. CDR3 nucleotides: TGTGCCATCAGTAGACAGGGGATCTCTGGAAACACCATATATTTT.